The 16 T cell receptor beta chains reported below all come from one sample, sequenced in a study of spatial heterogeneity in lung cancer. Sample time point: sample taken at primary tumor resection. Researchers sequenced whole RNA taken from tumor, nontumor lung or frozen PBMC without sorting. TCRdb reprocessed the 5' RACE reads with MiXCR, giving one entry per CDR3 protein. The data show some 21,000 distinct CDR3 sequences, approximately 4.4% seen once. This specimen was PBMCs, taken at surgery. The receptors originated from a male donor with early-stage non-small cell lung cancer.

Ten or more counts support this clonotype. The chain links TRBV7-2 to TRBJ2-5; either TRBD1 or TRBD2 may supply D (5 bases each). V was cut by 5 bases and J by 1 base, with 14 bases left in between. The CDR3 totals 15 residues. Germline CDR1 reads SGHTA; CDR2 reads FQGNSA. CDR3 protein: CASSRQWGAQETQYF. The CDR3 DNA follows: TGTGCCAGCAGCCGACAGTGGGGAGCCCAAGAGACCCAGTACTTC.

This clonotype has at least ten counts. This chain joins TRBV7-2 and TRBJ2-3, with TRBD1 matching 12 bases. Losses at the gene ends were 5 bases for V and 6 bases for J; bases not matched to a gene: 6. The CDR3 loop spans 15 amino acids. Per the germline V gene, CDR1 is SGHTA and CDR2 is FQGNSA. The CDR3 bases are TGTGCCAGCAGCCGCCGGGACAGGGGGCTTGATACGCAGTATTTT. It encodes CASSRRDRGLDTQYF.

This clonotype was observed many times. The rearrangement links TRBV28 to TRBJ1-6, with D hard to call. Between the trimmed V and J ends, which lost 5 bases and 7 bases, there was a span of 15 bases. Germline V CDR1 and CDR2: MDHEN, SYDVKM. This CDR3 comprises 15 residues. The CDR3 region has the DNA TGTGCCAGCAGTCGGGCCCCTCCGAGGAATTCACCCCTCCACTTT. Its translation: CASSRAPPRNSPLHF.

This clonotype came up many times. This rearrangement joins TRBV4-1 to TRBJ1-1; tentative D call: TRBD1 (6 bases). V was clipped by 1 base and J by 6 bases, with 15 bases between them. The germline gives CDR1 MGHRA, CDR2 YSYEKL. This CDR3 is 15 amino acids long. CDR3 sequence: CASSQARGGGSEAFF. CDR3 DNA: TGCGCCAGCAGCCAAGCGAGAGGAGGGGGATCTGAAGCTTTCTTT.

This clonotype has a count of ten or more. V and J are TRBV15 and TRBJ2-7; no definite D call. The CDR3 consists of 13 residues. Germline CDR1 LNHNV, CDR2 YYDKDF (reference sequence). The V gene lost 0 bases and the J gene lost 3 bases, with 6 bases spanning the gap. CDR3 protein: CATSRDNNYEQYF. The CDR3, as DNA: TGTGCCACCAGCAGAGATAATAACTACGAGCAGTACTTC.

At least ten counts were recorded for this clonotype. CDR3 loop: CASSSDAGEDNEQFF. In DNA, the CDR3 is TGTGCCAGCAGCTCGGACGCTGGGGAGGACAATGAGCAGTTCTTC. This chain connects TRBV11-3 to TRBJ2-1; tentatively, D is TRBD2 (6 bases). Germline CDR1 and CDR2: SGHNT and YENEEA. This CDR3 spans 15 amino acids. V was clipped by 4 bases and J by 5 bases, with 15 bases between them.

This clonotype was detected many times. Written as DNA, the CDR3 is TGTGCCAGCTCACCATTACCCGACGGAAACTACGAGCAGTACTTC. Translating it yields CASSPLPDGNYEQYF. The chain employs TRBV18 and TRBJ2-7; no firm D call. Germline V gives CDR1 KGHSH, CDR2 LQKENI. The V and J ends lost 2 bases and 3 bases respectively, with 14 bases between them. The CDR3 extends over 15 amino acids.

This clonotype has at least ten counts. DNA of the CDR3: TGTGCCAGCAGTTACCGGGACAGGTCCTCTGGAAACACCATATATTTT. As protein: CASSYRDRSSGNTIYF. This chain joins TRBV6-2 or TRBV6-3 and TRBJ1-3, with 8 bases lining up with TRBD1. Trimming took 2 bases from V and 0 from J; bases not matched to a gene: 3. The germline V gene encodes CDR1 MNHEY and CDR2 SVGEGT. This CDR3 has 16 residues.

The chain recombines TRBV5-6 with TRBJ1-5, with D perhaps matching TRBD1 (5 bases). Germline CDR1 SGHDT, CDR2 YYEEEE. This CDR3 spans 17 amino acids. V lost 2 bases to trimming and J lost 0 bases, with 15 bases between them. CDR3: CASSFGQGLYSNQPQHF. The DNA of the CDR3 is TGTGCCAGCAGCTTCGGTCAGGGATTATATAGCAATCAGCCCCAGCATTTT.

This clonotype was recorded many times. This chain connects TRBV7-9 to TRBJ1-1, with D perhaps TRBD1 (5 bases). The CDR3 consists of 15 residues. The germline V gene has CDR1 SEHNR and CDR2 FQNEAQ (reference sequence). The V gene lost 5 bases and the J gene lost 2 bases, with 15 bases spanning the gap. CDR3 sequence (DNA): TGTGCCAGCAGCCCGAGGAAAGGGGATAACACTGAAGCTTTCTTT. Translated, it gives CASSPRKGDNTEAFF. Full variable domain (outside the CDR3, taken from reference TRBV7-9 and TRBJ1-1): DTGVSQNPRHKITKRGQNVTFRCDPISEHNRLYWYRQTLGQGPEFLTYFQNEAQLEKSRLLSDRFSAERPKGSFSTLEIQRTEQGDSAMYLCASSPRKGDNTEAFFGQGTRLTVV.

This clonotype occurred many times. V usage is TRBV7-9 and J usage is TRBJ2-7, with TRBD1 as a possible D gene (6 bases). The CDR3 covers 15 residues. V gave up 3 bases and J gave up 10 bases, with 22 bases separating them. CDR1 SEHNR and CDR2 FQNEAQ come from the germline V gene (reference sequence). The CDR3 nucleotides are TGTGCCAGCAGCTTCCCTACAGGGACCGAAGACTTCCAGTACTTC. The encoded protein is CASSFPTGTEDFQYF.

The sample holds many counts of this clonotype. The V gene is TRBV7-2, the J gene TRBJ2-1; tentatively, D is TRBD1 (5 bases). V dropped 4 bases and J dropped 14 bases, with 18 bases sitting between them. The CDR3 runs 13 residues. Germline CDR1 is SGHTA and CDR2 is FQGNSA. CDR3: CASSSDSLKEEFF. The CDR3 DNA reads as TGTGCCAGCAGCTCCGACAGCCTAAAAGAGGAGTTCTTC.

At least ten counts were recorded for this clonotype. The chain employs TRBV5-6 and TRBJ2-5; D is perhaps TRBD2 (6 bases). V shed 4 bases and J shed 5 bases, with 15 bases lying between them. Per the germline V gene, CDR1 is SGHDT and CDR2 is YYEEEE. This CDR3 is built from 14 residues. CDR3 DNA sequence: TGTGCCAGCAGCCACGGATCCGCGGGGGAGACCCAGTACTTC. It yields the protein CASSHGSAGETQYF.

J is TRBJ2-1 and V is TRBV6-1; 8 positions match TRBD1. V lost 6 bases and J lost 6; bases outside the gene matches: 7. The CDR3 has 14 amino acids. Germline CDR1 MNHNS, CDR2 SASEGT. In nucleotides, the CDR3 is TGTGCCAGCAGACAGGGGGAGACGGCCAATGAGCAGTTCTTC. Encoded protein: CASRQGETANEQFF.

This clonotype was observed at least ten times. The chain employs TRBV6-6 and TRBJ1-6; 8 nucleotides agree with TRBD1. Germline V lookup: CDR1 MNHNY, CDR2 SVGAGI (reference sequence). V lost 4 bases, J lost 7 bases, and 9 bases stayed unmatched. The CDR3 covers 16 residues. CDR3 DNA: TGTGCCAGCAGTTTCAGGCAGGGGGCAGGGAATTCACCCCTCCACTTT. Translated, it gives CASSFRQGAGNSPLHF.

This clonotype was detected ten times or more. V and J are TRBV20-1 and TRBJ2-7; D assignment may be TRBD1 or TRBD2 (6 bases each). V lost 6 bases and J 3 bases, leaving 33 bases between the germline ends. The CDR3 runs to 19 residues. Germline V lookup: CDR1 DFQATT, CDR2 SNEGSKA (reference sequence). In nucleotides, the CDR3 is TGCAGTGCCTGCAAATTCGGAGGGGGGTTAACGCCCCTTATCTACGAGCAGTACTTC. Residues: CSACKFGGGLTPLIYEQYF.